These 31 T cell receptor beta chains were all obtained from the same sample, sequenced in a study of CD8+ T cells in alopecia areata. Sequencing templates came from extracted RNA that was reverse transcribed into cDNA. Data came from immunoSEQ multiplex PCR; TCRdb stores just in-frame clones and leaves some out. The sample records nearly 95,000 clones, 60% to 80% being singletons. Documented treatment: oral pan-JAK inhibitor, 5-10 mg twice daily. The specimen was CD8+ T cells sorted from blood, collected at week 44, from a patient treated with tofacitinib. These receptors were taken from a human donor with alopecia areata.

This clone rates as medium-sized. This CDR3 is CASSFGGTSGGYNEQFF. DNA for the CDR3: TGTGCCAGCAGTTTCGGAGGCACTAGCGGGGGGTACAATGAGCAGTTCTTC. The chain has TRBV27 and TRBJ2-1, with 12 bases that match TRBD2. This CDR3 region has 17 residues. CDR1 and CDR2 from the germline V gene are MNHEY and SMNVEV (reference sequence). The J segment lost 4 bases and the V segment lost 3 bases, leaving 7 bases of the junction unmatched.

The chain couples TRBV7-8 to TRBJ2-7; D is perhaps TRBD2 (5 bases). CDR3 length: 13 residues. Per germline, CDR1 SGHVS and CDR2 FQNEAQ. Trimming cost V 8 bases and J 0 bases, with 11 bases left between them. As DNA, the CDR3 is TGTGCCAGCCGGGGAACCAGCTCCTACGAGCAGTACTTC. Protein: CASRGTSSYEQYF.

This chain connects TRBV29-1 to TRBJ1-4, with D possibly TRBD1 on 6 matching bases. Trimming cost V 1 base and J 7 bases, with 10 bases left between them. This CDR3 is built from 13 residues. Per the germline V gene, CDR1 is SQVTM and CDR2 is ANQGSEA. The CDR3 coding sequence is TGCAGCGTTGAAGTCCAACAGGGTGAAAAACTGTTTTTT. Translation: CSVEVQQGEKLFF.

The table lists this clone with a few counts. V is TRBV19 and J is TRBJ1-2, with a possible D match to TRBD1 (6 bases). The V end was cut by 4 bases, the J end by 4 bases, with 16 bases between. Germline CDR1 LNHDA, CDR2 SQIVND (reference sequence). The CDR3 sequence is 15 residues long. CDR3 in amino acids: CASSTSLRDTYGYTF. In DNA form, the CDR3 reads TGTGCCAGTAGTACATCACTCCGGGACACCTATGGCTACACCTTC.

V and J are TRBV7-2 and TRBJ2-7, with D possibly being TRBD1 or TRBD2 (6 bases each). This CDR3 is 15 amino acids long. Germline-derived CDR1 and CDR2 are SGHTA and FQGNSA. The ends were cut back, 1 base at V and 0 bases at J, with 10 bases in the middle. The CDR3 nucleotides are TGTGCCAGCAGCTTAGAAGGGGGGAGCTCCTACGAGCAGTACTTC. It codes for CASSLEGGSSYEQYF.

The chain has TRBV30 and TRBJ2-7; 10 bases line up with TRBD1. CDR3 length: 15 residues. V trimming: 3 bases; J trimming: 5 bases; junction bases outside the gene matches: 10. Per the germline V gene, CDR1 is GTSNPN and CDR2 is SVGIG (reference sequence). Here the CDR3 reads CAWRRMTGGKDEQYF. In DNA form, the CDR3 reads TGTGCCTGGAGGAGGATGACAGGGGGCAAGGACGAGCAGTACTTC.

This clone was observed a few times. This sequence joins TRBV7-2 and TRBJ2-3; 10 positions agree with TRBD2. CDR1 and CDR2 from the germline V gene are SGHTA and FQGNSA. Trimming cost V 5 bases and J 2 bases; bases outside gene matches: 7. CDR3 size: 16 residues. The CDR3 sequence is CASSPRSGGATDTQYF. The CDR3 DNA follows: TGTGCCAGCAGCCCCAGGAGCGGGGGGGCCACAGATACGCAGTATTTT.

The chain has TRBV9 and TRBJ1-2; the match to TRBD1 covers 12 bases. The germline V gene encodes CDR1 SGDLS and CDR2 YYNGEE. The CDR3 has 15 amino acids. The J segment lost 6 bases and the V segment lost 4 bases, leaving 7 bases of the junction unmatched. CDR3: CASSPRDRGRDGYTF. CDR3 nucleotides: TGTGCCAGCAGCCCTAGGGACAGGGGGCGGGATGGCTACACCTTC.

The chain has TRBV6-5 and TRBJ1-6; possible D gene TRBD1, 5 bases. The CDR3 totals 14 residues. The germline V and J ends were trimmed by 2 bases and 10 bases, with 12 bases remaining between them. Germline values: CDR1 MNHEY, CDR2 SVGAGI. CDR3 sequence: CASSYDQGGSPLHF. The CDR3 DNA reads TGTGCCAGCAGTTACGACCAGGGAGGATCACCCCTCCACTTT.

This sequence joins TRBV6-5 and TRBJ1-1; 7 nucleotides line up with TRBD1. Germline CDR1 MNHEY, CDR2 SVGAGI. The length of the CDR3 is 15 residues. V gave up 4 bases and J gave up 1 base; unmatched junction bases: 6. CDR3 residues: CASSLGTAGNTEAFF. The CDR3, as DNA: TGTGCCAGCAGTTTAGGGACAGCTGGGAACACTGAAGCTTTCTTT.

The genes are TRBV6-5 and TRBJ1-6; TRBD1 matches at 8 bases. The CDR3 covers 15 residues. CDR1 is MNHEY and CDR2 is SVGAGI in the germline V gene. V shed 2 bases, J shed 10 bases, and the junction held 7 bases outside the gene matches. CDR3 nucleotide sequence: TGTGCCAGCAGTTACCAGACAGGGGAGGAATCACCCCTCCACTTT. Translated, it gives CASSYQTGEESPLHF.

The V and J genes are TRBV4-3 and TRBJ2-7; the D is unclear. In germline, CDR1 is LGHNA, CDR2 YSLEER. The CDR3 has 14 amino acids. V lost 0 bases and J 0 bases, leaving 6 bases between the germline ends. The DNA for the CDR3 is TGCGCCAGCAGCCAAGATTCAGCCTCCTACGAGCAGTACTTC. It is translated as CASSQDSASYEQYF.

This clone has a handful of counts. The gene calls are TRBV29-1 and TRBJ2-7; the D gene is possibly TRBD2 (6 bases). Germline CDR1 is SQVTM and CDR2 is ANQGSEA. CDR3 size: 14 residues. Trimming shortened V by 7 bases and J by 6 bases, and 22 bases separated the two germline ends. CDR3: CSGKSEGRWGEQYF. The CDR3 nucleotides read TGCAGCGGGAAATCGGAGGGTAGATGGGGCGAGCAGTACTTC.

J is TRBJ1-5 and V is TRBV15; D remains unclear. Trimming cost V 3 bases and J 6 bases, with 6 bases left between them. The CDR3 has 12 residues. Per the germline V gene, CDR1 is LNHNV and CDR2 is YYDKDF (reference sequence). The CDR3 is CATSSLGQPQHF. The CDR3 region has the DNA TGTGCCACCAGCAGTCTGGGTCAGCCCCAGCATTTT.

The V gene is TRBV7-6, the J gene TRBJ2-5; 9 bases agree with TRBD2. Germline lookup yields CDR1 SGHVS and CDR2 FNYEAQ. The CDR3 contains 17 residues. V was clipped by 0 bases and J by 0 bases; unmatched bases: 5. CDR3 nucleotide sequence: TGTGCCAGCAGCTTAGCCTGGCTAGCGGGAAACCAAGAGACCCAGTACTTC. The encoded protein is CASSLAWLAGNQETQYF.

This sequence joins TRBV13 and TRBJ2-7; TRBD2 matches 11 bases. Germline V gene sequence: CDR1 PRHDT, CDR2 FYEKMQ (reference sequence). Trimming at V came to 1 base and at J to 5 bases, leaving 4 bases not matched to a gene. CDR3 length equals 15 residues. The DNA for the CDR3 is TGTGCCAGCAGCTTAGTAGCGGGGGGGCCTGACGAGCAGTACTTC. Protein: CASSLVAGGPDEQYF.

This clone has only a few counts. The chain couples TRBV7-9 to TRBJ2-3, with no clear D. The CDR3 spans 13 residues. Germline V gene sequence: CDR1 SEHNR, CDR2 FQNEAQ (reference sequence). V was trimmed by 4 bases and J by 2 bases, leaving 7 bases between them. The CDR3 sequence: CASSSYITDTQYF. The CDR3 region has the DNA TGTGCCAGCAGCTCATATATCACAGATACGCAGTATTTT.

This clone has a handful of counts. V gene TRBV27 combines with J gene TRBJ2-7; D is perhaps TRBD2 (5 bases). Trimming stripped 2 bases from V and 4 bases from J, with 9 bases between. In germline, CDR1 is MNHEY, CDR2 SMNVEV (reference sequence). This CDR3 contains 13 residues. The CDR3 sequence: CASSLGWEYEQYF. The CDR3 DNA reads as TGTGCCAGCAGTTTAGGGTGGGAGTACGAGCAGTACTTC.

This chain uses TRBV19 with TRBJ2-5; a possible D gene is TRBD2 (6 bases). Trimming took off 4 bases at V and 4 bases at J, with 16 bases between the two ends. This CDR3 region has 15 residues. CDR1 LNHDA and CDR2 SQIVND come from the germline V gene (reference sequence). CDR3 in amino acids: CASSTRLEGIETQYF. Here the CDR3 DNA reads TGTGCCAGTAGTACCCGACTAGAAGGCATAGAGACCCAGTACTTC.

CDR3 nucleotide sequence: TGTGCTAGTGGTGGGACGGAATATGGCTACACCTTC. It codes for CASGGTEYGYTF. The chain is built from TRBV12-5 and TRBJ1-2; maybe TRBD1 (5 bases). This CDR3 is 12 amino acids long. CDR1 is LGHNT, CDR2 FRNRAP, per germline. V dropped 5 bases and J dropped 5 bases, with 9 bases sitting between them.

The chain links TRBV5-1 to TRBJ2-7, with D unclear. This CDR3 contains 14 residues. V shed 4 bases and J shed 1 base, with 12 bases lying between them. In germline, CDR1 is SGHRS, CDR2 YFSETQ. The CDR3 loop is CASSQDASSYEQYF. Written as DNA, the CDR3 is TGCGCCAGCAGCCAAGATGCCAGTTCCTACGAGCAGTACTTC. Filled out from reference TRBV5-1 and TRBJ2-7, the complete variable domain reads KAGVTQTPRYLIKTRGQQVTLSCSPISGHRSVSWYQQTPGQGLQFLFEYFSETQRNKGNFPGRFSGRQFSNSRSEMNVSTLELGDSALYLCASSQDASSYEQYFGPGTRLTVT.

This rearrangement joins TRBV30 to TRBJ2-3; TRBD1 agrees at 10 bases. V shed 2 bases and J 2 bases; nucleotides not matched to a gene: 19. Germline CDR1 reads GTSNPN; CDR2 reads SVGIG (reference sequence). This CDR3 comprises 20 residues. In DNA, the CDR3 is TGTGCCTGGAGTACCCGACAGGGGGCGGCGGAGGACGCCCCCACAGATACGCAGTATTTT. Translated, it gives CAWSTRQGAAEDAPTDTQYF. The complete variable domain, with remaining parts taken from reference TRBV30 and TRBJ2-3, reads SQTIHQWPATLVQPVGSPLSLECTVEGTSNPNLYWYRQAAGRGLQLLFYSVGIGQISSEVPQNLSASRPQDRQFILSSKKLLLSDSGFYLCAWSTRQGAAEDAPTDTQYFGPGTRLTVL.

This chain joins TRBV6-5 and TRBJ2-1, with D maybe TRBD2 (7 bases). Trimming removed 5 bases at V and 4 bases at J, with 15 bases between. CDR1 and CDR2 (germline): MNHEY, SVGAGI. The CDR3 is 15 amino acids. CDR3 DNA: TGTGCCAGCAGTCCCGGGGGCGGGGGTTACAATGAGCAGTTCTTC. As protein: CASSPGGGGYNEQFF.

This rearrangement joins TRBV7-9 to TRBJ1-1; D not certain. Trimming cost V 0 bases and J 7 bases, with 9 bases left between them. The CDR3 loop spans 13 amino acids. From germline, CDR1 is SEHNR and CDR2 FQNEAQ (reference sequence). CDR3 loop: CASSLASPDEAFF. The CDR3 region has the DNA TGTGCCAGCAGCTTAGCCAGCCCCGATGAAGCTTTCTTT.

The chain uses TRBV4-3 and TRBJ2-2; a possible D gene is TRBD1 (5 bases). Germline V gene sequence: CDR1 LGHNA, CDR2 YSLEER. This CDR3 has 15 amino acids. Between the trimmed V and J ends, which lost 0 bases and 5 bases, there was a span of 10 bases. CDR3 nucleotides: TGCGCCAGCAGCCAAGATTGGTCAGGGACCGGGGAGCTGTTTTTT. As protein: CASSQDWSGTGELFF.

This clone was seen only once. The rearrangement uses TRBV5-4 and TRBJ1-2, with D perhaps TRBD1 (5 bases). V lost 1 base to trimming and J lost 8 bases, with 21 bases between them. The CDR3 is 16 amino acids. In germline, CDR1 is SGHNT, CDR2 YYREEE (reference sequence). For the CDR3, the DNA is TGTGCCAGCAGCTTGTTTAGTAAGGGGTTTTTGTTCGGCTACACCTTC. Residues: CASSLFSKGFLFGYTF. Looking up the rest from reference TRBV5-4 and TRBJ1-2 gives the full variable domain: ETGVTQSPTHLIKTRGQQVTLRCSSQSGHNTVSWYQQALGQGPQFIFQYYREEENGRGNFPPRFSGLQFPNYSSELNVNALELDDSALYLCASSLFSKGFLFGYTFGSGTRLTVV.

This clone was seen more than once but under ten times. In DNA, the CDR3 is TGTGCCAGCAGTTTAGTTGACGAGGGCTCTGGGGCCAACGTCCTGACTTTC. Its translation is CASSLVDEGSGANVLTF. This chain connects TRBV28 to TRBJ2-6, with D maybe TRBD2 (5 bases). The CDR3 consists of 17 residues. V shed 2 bases and J shed 0 bases, with 11 bases lying between them. Germline V gives CDR1 MDHEN, CDR2 SYDVKM. The full variable domain, rest sourced from reference TRBV28 and TRBJ2-6, is DVKVTQSSRYLVKRTGEKVFLECVQDMDHENMFWYRQDPGLGLRLIYFSYDVKMKEKGDIPEGYSVSREKKERFSLILESASTNQTSMYLCASSLVDEGSGANVLTFGAGSRLTVL.

The chain combines TRBV29-1 with TRBJ2-2, with D unresolved. The CDR3 is 12 residues long. From germline, CDR1 is SQVTM and CDR2 ANQGSEA. Deletions cut 1 base from V and 6 bases from J, with 6 bases between. CDR3 residues: CSVEGGPGELFF. CDR3 nucleotide sequence: TGCAGCGTTGAAGGTGGCCCCGGGGAGCTGTTTTTT.

This sequence joins TRBV5-6 and TRBJ2-7; 7 nucleotides line up with TRBD2. V was clipped by 6 bases and J by 4 bases; unmatched bases: 7. The CDR3 runs to 13 residues. CDR1 SGHDT and CDR2 YYEEEE come from the germline V gene. The CDR3 DNA reads TGTGCCAGCAACCCTCCGGGAGGTTACGAGCAGTACTTC. This gives the protein CASNPPGGYEQYF.

This clone occurred once. The chain employs TRBV14 and TRBJ1-2; D not certain. Germline V gene sequence: CDR1 SGHDN, CDR2 FVKESK. This CDR3 spans 11 amino acids. V was cut by 3 bases and J by 7 bases, with 6 bases left in between. CDR3 DNA sequence: TGTGCCAGCAGCCACGGGCTTGGCTACACCTTC. Amino acids: CASSHGLGYTF.

The V gene is TRBV6-5, the J gene TRBJ1-1; tentatively, D is TRBD1 (6 bases). V was cut by 2 bases and J by 8 bases, with 15 bases left in between. CDR3 size: 14 residues. Germline CDR1 reads MNHEY; CDR2 reads SVGAGI. CDR3 in amino acids: CASSYPGTGKEAFF. The CDR3 coding sequence is TGTGCCAGCAGTTACCCAGGCACAGGGAAAGAAGCTTTCTTT.